The 30 T cell receptor beta chains presented below share a single source sample, sequenced in a study of sequential checkpoint blockade in melanoma. The treatment: randomized to nivolumab then ipilimumab (arm A) or the reverse (arm B). The method was immunoSEQ multiplex PCR; TCRdb's version includes in-frame clones alone and lacks a portion of them. The data hold around 21,000 clones, with approximately 81% observed a single time. Sequenced here: CD8+ T cells sorted from blood (inferred from file names), sampled from a patient given nivolumab and ipilimumab in sequence. The receptors originated from a human donor with melanoma.

This sequence joins TRBV5-6 and TRBJ1-1, with D perhaps TRBD1 (5 bases). The CDR3 extends over 14 amino acids. The germline V gene encodes CDR1 SGHDT and CDR2 YYEEEE. Trimming left V 2 bases short and J 1 base short, with 9 bases between. CDR3 in DNA: TGTGCCAGCAGCTTTTATGGGGCGAACACTGAAGCTTTCTTT. Protein product: CASSFYGANTEAFF.

V gene TRBV2 combines with J gene TRBJ2-7, with a possible D match to TRBD2 (5 bases). The V end lost 6 bases, the J end lost 2 bases, and 11 bases lay between the germline ends. Germline loops: CDR1 SNHLY, CDR2 FYNNEI. The CDR3 is 13 residues long. Written as DNA, the CDR3 is TGTGCCAGCAGCGGGATGTCTACCTACGAGCAGTACTTC. This codes for CASSGMSTYEQYF.

This sequence joins TRBV28 and TRBJ2-2; D might be TRBD1 (5 bases). Per germline, CDR1 MDHEN and CDR2 SYDVKM. The CDR3 totals 17 residues. Trimming stripped 6 bases from V and 0 bases from J, with 17 bases between. The CDR3 here is CASSRPRTTTNTGELFF. The CDR3 nucleotides are TGTGCCAGCAGCCGCCCAAGGACAACAACGAACACCGGGGAGCTGTTTTTT. Using reference TRBV28 and TRBJ2-2 for the parts outside the CDR3, the full variable domain is DVKVTQSSRYLVKRTGEKVFLECVQDMDHENMFWYRQDPGLGLRLIYFSYDVKMKEKGDIPEGYSVSREKKERFSLILESASTNQTSMYLCASSRPRTTTNTGELFFGEGSRLTVL.

CDR3 sequence reads: CASTSKGASGRGRSTDTQYF. Here the CDR3 DNA reads TGTGCCAGCACCTCAAAGGGGGCTAGCGGGAGGGGAAGGAGCACAGATACGCAGTATTTT. The chain combines TRBV21-1 with TRBJ2-3; the DNA was not compared with TRBD2, the D call given in the table. TRBV21-1 is classified as a pseudogene. The CDR3 sequence is 20 residues long.

In regard to this clone: One end of the junction does not line up with germline, which may come from a read error. The chain is built from TRBV4-1 and TRBJ2-6; D perhaps matches TRBD1 (6 bases). Looked up from germline, CDR1 is MGHRA and CDR2 is YSYEKL. The CDR3 totals 19 residues. In DNA form, the CDR3 reads TGCGCCAGCACCCAATTCAGAAAGCCAGGGGTGGAAGGGGCCAACGTCCTGACTTTC. Encoded protein: CASTQFRKPGVEGANVLTF.

J is TRBJ2-3 and V is TRBV6-6, with D hard to call. The CDR3 contains 12 residues. The germline gives CDR1 MNHNY, CDR2 SVGAGI (reference sequence). V gave up 5 bases and J gave up 8 bases, with 11 bases separating them. CDR3 nucleotides: TGTGCCAGCAGTCCCGATAGTCCTACGCAGTATTTT. This codes for CASSPDSPTQYF.

The chain carries TRBV6-4 and TRBJ2-1; no clear D gene. The V gene lost 4 bases and the J gene lost 1 base, with 5 bases spanning the gap. This CDR3 region has 13 residues. Germline V gene data show CDR1 as MRHNA and CDR2 as SNTAGT. CDR3 amino acids: CASSASSYNEQFF. CDR3 nucleotide sequence: TGTGCCAGCAGTGCTAGTTCCTACAATGAGCAGTTCTTC.

The rearrangement links TRBV6-5 to TRBJ2-7, with TRBD2 matching 7 bases. In germline, CDR1 is MNHEY, CDR2 SVGAGI. V was pared by 1 base and J by 4 bases, with 4 bases of the junction left unmatched. The CDR3 is made up of 14 amino acids. The CDR3 bases are TGTGCCAGCAGTTACTTCCAGCGGGGTTACGAGCAGTACTTC. Translated: CASSYFQRGYEQYF.

The chain employs TRBV7-2 and TRBJ2-3, with D possibly being TRBD1 (6 bases). This CDR3 is built from 19 residues. Trimming took off 0 bases at V and 2 bases at J, with 21 bases between the two ends. CDR1 and CDR2 from the germline V gene are SGHTA and FQGNSA. CDR3 sequence reads: CASSLAHRPGTPITDTQYF. In DNA form, the CDR3 reads TGTGCCAGCAGCTTAGCTCATCGCCCCGGGACACCAATCACAGATACGCAGTATTTT.

V and J are TRBV11-2 and TRBJ1-2; TRBD1 is a possible D gene (5 bases). The CDR3 is 13 amino acids. The V end lost 1 base, the J end lost 6 bases, and 9 bases lay between the germline ends. Germline assignment: CDR1 SGHAT and CDR2 FQNNGV. The CDR3: CASSLGTSDGYTF. CDR3 nucleotides: TGTGCCAGCAGCTTAGGGACATCTGATGGCTACACCTTC.

The V and J genes are TRBV18 and TRBJ2-1; D is possibly TRBD1 (6 bases). The CDR3 totals 16 residues. CDR1 and CDR2 from the germline V gene are KGHSH and LQKENI. V was trimmed by 3 bases and J by 5 bases, leaving 17 bases between them. CDR3 in amino acids: CASSPDRSREDNEQFF. CDR3 sequence (DNA): TGTGCCAGCTCACCCGACAGGTCCCGTGAGGACAATGAGCAGTTCTTC. Complete variable domain (other parts from reference TRBV18 and TRBJ2-1): NAGVMQNPRHLVRRRGQEARLRCSPMKGHSHVYWYRQLPEEGLKFMVYLQKENIIDESGMPKERFSAEFPKEGPSILRIQQVVRGDSAAYFCASSPDRSREDNEQFFGPGTRLTVL.

The chain couples TRBV4-3 to TRBJ2-3, with a tentative D call TRBD1 (5 bases). The V and J ends lost 3 bases and 0 bases respectively, with 16 bases between them. Per the germline V gene, CDR1 is LGHNA and CDR2 is YSLEER. CDR3 size: 17 residues. The CDR3 spells CASSQVTGSPSTDTQYF. DNA for the CDR3: TGCGCCAGCAGCCAGGTCACAGGCAGCCCTAGCACAGATACGCAGTATTTT.

The V gene is TRBV30, the J gene TRBJ1-1; D perhaps matches TRBD1 (5 bases). Germline CDR1 reads GTSNPN; CDR2 reads SVGIG (reference sequence). Trimming removed 5 bases from V and 4 bases from J, with 14 bases in between. This CDR3 contains 13 residues. The CDR3 loop is CAWGIGVSTEAFF. The CDR3 DNA is TGTGCCTGGGGTATAGGGGTGAGCACTGAAGCTTTCTTT.

V gene TRBV27 combines with J gene TRBJ2-1, with TRBD2 matching over 11 bases. This CDR3 region has 15 residues. Germline CDR1 reads MNHEY; CDR2 reads SMNVEV (reference sequence). Losses at the gene ends were 1 base for V and 7 bases for J; bases not matched to a gene: 3. The CDR3: CASSLLVAGGNEQFF. The CDR3 nucleotides read TGTGCCAGCAGTTTATTGGTAGCGGGGGGGAATGAGCAGTTCTTC.

This clone was seen a handful of times. The V and J genes are TRBV19 and TRBJ1-3, with a tentative D call TRBD1 (6 bases). The ends were cut back, 5 bases at V and 4 bases at J, with 15 bases in the middle. Germline values: CDR1 LNHDA, CDR2 SQIVND (reference sequence). The CDR3 is 15 amino acids. The CDR3 loop is CASSETGGIGNTIYF. CDR3 DNA: TGTGCCAGTAGTGAGACAGGAGGAATAGGAAACACCATATATTTT. The full variable domain, rest sourced from reference TRBV19 and TRBJ1-3, is DGGITQSPKYLFRKEGQNVTLSCEQNLNHDAMYWYRQDPGQGLRLIYYSQIVNDFQKGDIAEGYSVSREKKESFPLTVTSAQKNPTAFYLCASSETGGIGNTIYFGEGSWLTVV.

Written as DNA, the CDR3 is TGCGCCAGCAGCCAATGGACAGGGGGCACAGATACGCAGTATTTT. Its translation is CASSQWTGGTDTQYF. The chain links TRBV4-3 to TRBJ2-3; TRBD1 matches at 9 bases. Germline V gene lookup returns CDR1 LGHNA and CDR2 YSLEER. The ends lost 2 bases at V and 1 base at J; junction bases unmatched: 1. The CDR3 consists of 15 residues.

The V call is TRBV4-1, the J call TRBJ2-7; weak D call: TRBD1 (5 bases). This CDR3 region has 14 residues. Trimming removed 5 bases at V and 2 bases at J, with 13 bases between. Germline values: CDR1 MGHRA, CDR2 YSYEKL. CDR3 sequence: CASSATVVTYEQYF. In DNA form, the CDR3 reads TGCGCCAGCAGCGCGACAGTAGTAACCTACGAGCAGTACTTC.

This clone was detected a few times. V gene TRBV28 combines with J gene TRBJ2-7; the match to TRBD1 covers 9 bases. The CDR3 length is 14 residues. Germline V gene sequence: CDR1 MDHEN, CDR2 SYDVKM. V was pared by 5 bases and J by 0 bases, with 2 bases of the junction left unmatched. CDR3 in amino acids: CASSRTGDSYEQYF. The CDR3 DNA follows: TGTGCCAGCAGTCGGACAGGGGACTCCTACGAGCAGTACTTC. Looking up the rest from reference TRBV28 and TRBJ2-7 gives the full variable domain: DVKVTQSSRYLVKRTGEKVFLECVQDMDHENMFWYRQDPGLGLRLIYFSYDVKMKEKGDIPEGYSVSREKKERFSLILESASTNQTSMYLCASSRTGDSYEQYFGPGTRLTVT.

The J gene is TRBJ1-6, the V gene TRBV21-1; the DNA was not compared with TRBD1, the D call given in the table. TRBV21-1 is a pseudogene segment. CDR3 length equals 14 residues. In DNA form, the CDR3 reads TGTGCCAGCAGCGGTGACAGGGGGCTTTCACCCCTCCACTTT. Translating gives CASSGDRGLSPLHF.

J is TRBJ2-7 and V is TRBV6-5, with D hard to call. V was cut by 5 bases and J by 5 bases, with 16 bases left in between. Germline values: CDR1 MNHEY, CDR2 SVGAGI. The CDR3 length is 14 residues. The CDR3 bases are TGTGCCAGCAGTCCTGACGCTGGAGTCCACGAGCAGTACTTC. Translation gives CASSPDAGVHEQYF.

This clone was recorded a few times. The CDR3 reads CATSRDRQGGYGYTF. CDR3 sequence (DNA): TGTGCCACCAGCAGAGACCGACAGGGCGGCTATGGCTACACCTTC. This chain connects TRBV15 to TRBJ1-2; 7 nucleotides match TRBD1. The CDR3 runs 15 residues. Germline CDR1 reads LNHNV; CDR2 reads YYDKDF (reference sequence). Trimming at V came to 0 bases and at J to 4 bases, leaving 5 bases not matched to a gene. Supplemented by reference TRBV15 and TRBJ1-2, the full variable domain reads DAMVIQNPRYQVTQFGKPVTLSCSQTLNHNVMYWYQQKSSQAPKLLFHYYDKDFNNEADTPDNFQSRRPNTSFCFLDIRSPGLGDTAMYLCATSRDRQGGYGYTFGSGTRLTVV.

The V call is TRBV27, the J call TRBJ2-1, with a tentative D call TRBD2 (5 bases). V lost 2 bases, J lost 2 bases, and 10 bases lay in between. The CDR3 has 15 amino acids. Per the germline V gene, CDR1 is MNHEY and CDR2 is SMNVEV (reference sequence). CDR3 DNA: TGTGCCAGCAGTTTACGCGGAGGCCCCTACAATGAGCAGTTCTTC. It encodes CASSLRGGPYNEQFF.

This sequence joins TRBV27 and TRBJ1-3; D gene unclear. The V gene's germline CDR1 is MNHEY and CDR2 SMNVEV (reference sequence). The CDR3 has 16 residues. With 5 bases removed from V and 0 bases from J, the gap between germline ends came to 14 bases. The DNA for the CDR3 is TGTGCCAGCAGTCTTGAAGAACCCAGCTCTGGAAACACCATATATTTT. It translates to CASSLEEPSSGNTIYF.

The chain couples TRBV9 to TRBJ2-1; tentative D call: TRBD1 (6 bases). V shed 4 bases and J shed 6 bases, with 20 bases lying between them. Germline CDR1 reads SGDLS; CDR2 reads YYNGEE. CDR3 length: 16 amino acids. The DNA of the CDR3 is TGTGCCAGCAGCATATATACGGGATCAGGGGCCAATGAGCAGTTCTTC. Protein product: CASSIYTGSGANEQFF.

The CDR3, as DNA: TGTGCCAGCAGCAAGGGACAGGGTATGGGAGAGCAGTACTTC. Translation gives CASSKGQGMGEQYF. The rearrangement links TRBV21-1 to TRBJ2-7; the table's D call TRBD1 went unverified against the DNA. TRBV21-1 corresponds to a pseudogene. CDR3 size: 14 residues.

This clone has a handful of counts. The rearrangement links TRBV30 to TRBJ1-1; TRBD1 matches 10 bases. V trimming: 8 bases; J trimming: 1 base; junction bases outside the gene matches: 4. CDR1 and CDR2 from the germline V gene are GTSNPN and SVGIG (reference sequence). The CDR3 loop spans 13 amino acids. CDR3 DNA sequence: TGTGCCCGGGACAGGGGACCGAACACTGAAGCTTTCTTT. As protein: CARDRGPNTEAFF. The variable domain in full, completed from reference TRBV30 and TRBJ1-1, reads SQTIHQWPATLVQPVGSPLSLECTVEGTSNPNLYWYRQAAGRGLQLLFYSVGIGQISSEVPQNLSASRPQDRQFILSSKKLLLSDSGFYLCARDRGPNTEAFFGQGTRLTVV.

This clone was counted a few times. This chain uses TRBV6-1 with TRBJ1-3; tentatively, D is TRBD1 (5 bases). The germline V and J ends were trimmed by 0 bases and 4 bases, with 10 bases remaining between them. Germline V lookup: CDR1 MNHNS, CDR2 SASEGT. The CDR3 is 15 amino acids. Written as DNA, the CDR3 is TGTGCCAGCAGTGAAGCCCCAGGGCGCGGAAACACCATATATTTT. This codes for CASSEAPGRGNTIYF.

J is TRBJ1-2 and V is TRBV5-6; D is undetermined. Germline V gives CDR1 SGHDT, CDR2 YYEEEE. With 4 bases removed from V and 5 bases from J, the gap between germline ends came to 12 bases. The CDR3 covers 13 residues. The CDR3: CASSGGEVYGYTF. In DNA form, the CDR3 reads TGTGCCAGCAGCGGCGGGGAGGTTTATGGCTACACCTTC.

The rearrangement links TRBV7-9 to TRBJ2-2; D may be TRBD1 (5 bases). Deletions cut 3 bases from V and 5 bases from J, with 10 bases between. The germline V gene has CDR1 SEHNR and CDR2 FQNEAQ (reference sequence). The CDR3 runs 14 residues. The CDR3 here is CASSLQGWTGELFF. CDR3 sequence (DNA): TGTGCCAGCAGCTTGCAGGGCTGGACCGGGGAGCTGTTTTTT.

The CDR3 protein is CASSLAGTGFRTEAFF. In nucleotides, the CDR3 is TGCGCCAGCAGCCTTGCCGGGACAGGGTTCCGCACTGAAGCTTTCTTT. This chain connects TRBV4-1 to TRBJ1-1; TRBD1 matches at 9 bases. This CDR3 comprises 16 residues. Germline CDR1 is MGHRA and CDR2 is YSYEKL. V trimming: 4 bases; J trimming: 4 bases; junction bases outside the gene matches: 10.